This entry lists 10 T cell receptor delta chains sequenced from one sample in a study of gamma-delta chains in newborns, infants, children. TCRdb re-called clones from the reads using CATT. The sample gives 4,500 to 5,000 delta-chain clones, about 3% of which show up once; approximately 14% is in the top ten. The sample was blood. The receptors were sampled from a child who was a newborn, infant or young child, either healthy, febrile or measles-vaccinated (not recorded which).

This clone came up a few times. The chain employs TRDV2 and TRDJ3, with TRDD3 matching 8 bases. The CDR3 loop spans 20 amino acids. The V and J ends lost 3 bases and 0 bases, in that order; junction bases with no gene match: 12. Germline CDR1 reads GEAIGNYY; CDR2 reads EKD. The CDR3 sequence: CACDSLTGGSSSWDTRQMFF. Here the CDR3 DNA reads TGTGCCTGTGACTCCCTTACTGGGGGCTCCTCCTCCTGGGACACCCGACAGATGTTTTTC.

This clone was counted between two and nine times. The gene calls are TRDV1 and TRDJ3; D remains unclear. Deletions cut 1 base from V and 0 bases from J, with 10 bases between. The germline gives CDR1 TSWWSYY, CDR2 QGS. The CDR3 consists of 18 residues. CDR3 sequence (DNA): TGTGCTCTTGGGGAACGGAATCCACTCTCCTGGGACACCCGACAGATGTTTTTC. This sequence encodes CALGERNPLSWDTRQMFF.

The chain recombines TRDV2 with TRDJ2; 9 bases fit TRDD3. The CDR3 is 17 residues long. CDR1 and CDR2 (germline): GEAIGNYY, EKD. V lost 1 base and J lost 4; bases outside the gene matches: 9. CDR3 sequence reads: CACDTVGDSFKTAQLFF. The CDR3 DNA is TGTGCCTGTGACACGGTGGGGGATAGTTTTAAGACAGCACAACTCTTCTTT.

On this clone itself: A much larger clone lies a single base off, so this may be a read error. V gene TRDV2 combines with J gene TRDJ3; 11 bases match TRDD3. CDR3 length equals 18 residues. In germline, CDR1 is GEAIGNYY, CDR2 EKD. The CDR3 DNA follows: TGTGCCTGTGACGTACTGGGGGATAGCTCCTGGGACACCCGACAGATATTTTTC. It yields the protein CACDVLGDSSWDTRQIFF.

This clone was recorded a few times. The chain employs TRDV1 and TRDJ2; TRDD3 agrees at 12 bases. Germline CDR1 reads TSWWSYY; CDR2 reads QGS. The CDR3 runs 25 residues. V lost 1 base, J lost 1 base, and 25 bases stayed unmatched. CDR3 DNA sequence: TGTGCTCTTGGGGAACGGGACCCGGCCTTCCTAATACTGGGGGATACCGGAGGTTTGACAGCACAACTCTTCTTT. It codes for CALGERDPAFLILGDTGGLTAQLFF.

V is TRDV1 and J is TRDJ1; tentatively, D is TRDD2 or TRDD3 (6 bases each). The CDR3 is 20 amino acids. V was trimmed by 4 bases and J by 2 bases, leaving 29 bases between them. CDR1 is TSWWSYY and CDR2 is QGS in the germline V gene. This CDR3 reads CALGGPTVLGPNRETDKLIF. The DNA of the CDR3 is TGTGCTCTTGGGGGTCCTACCGTACTGGGTCCTAACCGGGAGACCGATAAACTCATCTTT.

About this clone itself: This may be a read error: a much more frequent sequence differs by one nucleotide. This sequence joins TRDV2 and TRDJ3; 11 nucleotides match TRDD3. V was pared by 2 bases and J by 3 bases, with 2 bases of the junction left unmatched. The germline V gene encodes CDR1 GEAIGNYY and CDR2 EKD. This CDR3 has 17 residues. The CDR3 DNA reads as TGTGCCTGTGACAATACTGGGGGATACTGGGACACCCGACAGATGTTTTTC. Its translation: CACDNTGGYWDTRQMFF.

This clone was observed a handful of times. The sample carries other DNA sequences with the same CDR3. The V and J genes are TRDV2 and TRDJ2; TRDD3 aligns across 8 bases. Germline-derived CDR1 and CDR2 are GEAIGNYY and EKD. Losses at the gene ends were 0 bases for V and 0 bases for J; bases not matched to a gene: 2. This CDR3 is 16 amino acids long. Here the CDR3 DNA reads TGTGCCTGTGACACCGGGGGATATGCTTTGACAGCACAACTCTTCTTT. Residues: CACDTGGYALTAQLFF.

This sequence joins TRDV1 and TRDJ1; 13 bases are a match to TRDD3. TCRdb offers no J gene call, so here the DNA was matched to germline to obtain one. This CDR3 is built from 17 residues. With V trimmed by 1 base and J by 4 bases, 6 bases remained unmatched. CDR1 and CDR2 (germline): TSWWSYY, QGS. DNA for the CDR3: TGTGCTCTTGGGGAACCGGGTACTGGGGGATACGACGATAAACTCATCTTT. It encodes CALGEPGTGGYDDKLIF.

About this clone itself: A far larger clone is one base from this, pointing to a likely read error. The gene calls are TRDV2 and TRDJ2, with TRDD3 matching over 8 bases. Unmatched junction bases numbered 2, after V lost 0 bases and J lost 6 bases. Germline V gene data show CDR1 as GEAIGNYY and CDR2 as EKD. The CDR3 loop spans 14 amino acids. The CDR3 region is CACDTWGMAAQLFF. The DNA of the CDR3 is TGTGCCTGTGACACCTGGGGGATGGCAGCACAACTCTTCTTT.